The clone carrying this T cell receptor beta chain has a count of ten or more. Its antigen is undetermined. TCRdb re-analysed the 5' RACE reads in MiXCR, keeping a single row per CDR3 protein. The sample lists around 250,000 distinct CDR3 sequences; about 10% were seen once. These data belong to a study of CD8 T cells in ankylosing spondylitis. Study-wide results and caveats: Reactive arthritis synovial fluid and blood were previously reported to contain some motif variants. CD8+ cells made up the disease-linked clones, which were relatively rare in peripheral blood. Significantly higher representation of disease-linked clones was reported for matched ankylosing spondylitis synovial fluid.

This clonotype was obtained from a male donor with ankylosing spondylitis or in good health (not recorded which). The sequenced sample consisted of blood, either unsorted or a sorted T cell fraction (not recorded which).

In DNA, the CDR3 is TGTGCCAGCAGCTTCGACACCGGGACTAGCGGGATCGAGCAGTTCTTC. Amino acid sequence: CASSFDTGTSGIEQFF. J is TRBJ2-1 and V is TRBV7-6, with 13 bases lining up with TRBD2. Germline CDR1 and CDR2: SGHVS and FNYEAQ. The CDR3 consists of 16 residues. With V trimmed by 3 bases and J by 10 bases, 9 bases remained unmatched.